This T cell receptor beta chain was captured by sequencing in a study of T cells after yellow fever vaccination. Overall study context: Each low-cell-number fraction was prepared by means of SMART-Seq v4 Ultra Low Input. Broader study findings: The booster saw the reappearance of most primary-vaccination clones (nearly 98% CD4, roughly 90% CD8). Researchers report a weaker secondary response that nonetheless peaked faster, day 5 versus 15.

In this sample, this clonotype turned up a few times. Its antigen is as yet unknown. This CDR3 comprises 12 residues. Per the germline V gene, CDR1 is SGHAT and CDR2 is FQNNGV. Trimming removed 1 base at V and 10 bases at J, with 5 bases between. The authors made TCR cDNA by 5'RACE template switching, adding a universal primer site and UMIs. In TCRdb, the 5' RACE reads were re-called with MiXCR into one record per CDR3 protein. The sample has approximately 580,000 distinct CDR3 sequences; 17% are singletons. The origin of this receptor is a man younger than 35 who received the YFV17D yellow fever vaccine. Sample: PBMCs, taken around 5 days after the first yellow fever vaccination. The chain employs TRBV11-2 and TRBJ1-6; no definite D call. This CDR3 is CASSLVESPLHF. The CDR3 DNA reads TGTGCCAGCAGCTTAGTGGAATCACCCCTCCACTTT. Full variable domain (outside the CDR3, taken from reference TRBV11-2 and TRBJ1-6): EAGVAQSPRYKIIEKRQSVAFWCNPISGHATLYWYQQILGQGPKLLIQFQNNGVVDDSQLPKDRFSAERLKGVDSTLKIQPAKLEDSAVYLCASSLVESPLHFGNGTRLTVT.